This TCR beta chain was sequenced in a study of a mutant IDH1 vaccine in newly diagnosed glioma. Study results and limitations: Patients showed vaccine-induced immune responses at a rate of more than 80%. No link was apparently found between pseudoprogression and changes in top peripheral T cell clonotypes.

A remark on this clone: Its antigen is undetermined.

Profiled with immunoSEQ multiplex PCR; TCRdb holds only in-frame clones, not every one. The table includes approximately 100,000 clones, about 90% detected once. Germline CDR1 reads MNHEY; CDR2 reads SVGAGI. V lost 0 bases, J lost 4 bases, and 9 bases lay in between. CDR3 size: 14 residues. Time point defined: baseline, week 1 (first vaccination visit). The treatment was: pre-vaccination baseline after standard-of-care therapy. This clonotype was sampled from a woman between 50 and 59 years old with glioma. Sequenced here: PBMCs, sampled from a glioma patient treated with radiotherapy, temozolomide or both. This rearrangement joins TRBV6-5 to TRBJ1-2; D not resolved. CDR3 amino acids: CASSYSGPSYGYTF. Written as DNA, the CDR3 is TGTGCCAGCAGTTACTCGGGTCCGAGCTATGGCTACACCTTC.